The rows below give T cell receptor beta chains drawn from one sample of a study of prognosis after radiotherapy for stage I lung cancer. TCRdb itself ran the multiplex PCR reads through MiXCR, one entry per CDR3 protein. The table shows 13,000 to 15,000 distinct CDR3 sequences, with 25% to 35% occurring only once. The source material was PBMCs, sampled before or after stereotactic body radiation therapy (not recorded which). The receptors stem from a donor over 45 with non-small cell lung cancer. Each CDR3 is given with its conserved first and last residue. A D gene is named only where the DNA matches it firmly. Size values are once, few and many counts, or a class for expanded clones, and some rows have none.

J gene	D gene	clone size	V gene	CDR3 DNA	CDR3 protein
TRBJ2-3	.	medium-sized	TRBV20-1	TGCAGTGCTCCGACGCGGGCAGATACGCAGTATTTT	CSAPTRADTQYF
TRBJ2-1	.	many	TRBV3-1	TGTGCCAGCAGCCAAGGAGGGGCCTCCAACAATGAGCAGTTCTTC	CASSQGGASNNEQFF
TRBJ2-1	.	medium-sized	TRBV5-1	TGCGCCAGCAGCGAGGCGGTCAATGAGCAGTTCTTC	CASSEAVNEQFF
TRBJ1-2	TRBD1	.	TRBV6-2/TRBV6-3	TGTGCCAGCAGTTACTTCGCCGGGACAGGGGAACGAAACTATGGCTACACCTTC	CASSYFAGTGERNYGYTF
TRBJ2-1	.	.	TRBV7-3	TGTGCCAGCAGTAAAGGGGGACACAATGAGCAGTTCTTC	CASSKGGHNEQFF
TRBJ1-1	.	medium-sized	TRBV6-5	TGTGCCAGCAGTTACTCTTTACGAATGAACACTGAAGCTTTCTTT	CASSYSLRMNTEAFF
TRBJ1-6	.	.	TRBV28	TGTGCCCACCCTTTTAGCTCCTATAATTCACCCCTCCACTTT	CAHPFSSYNSPLHF
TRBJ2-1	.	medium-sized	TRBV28	TGTGCCAGCAGTACAGGCGGCTCTCTATTGCAGTTCTTC	CASSTGGSLLQFF
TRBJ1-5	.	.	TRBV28	TGTGCCAGCACATCGCCAATTGGCCTGAGGCCCCATCATTTT	CASTSPIGLRPHHF
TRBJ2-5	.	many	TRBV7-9	TGTGCCAGCAGCCCCGGAGAGACCCAGTACTTC	CASSPGETQYF
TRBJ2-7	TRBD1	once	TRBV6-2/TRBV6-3	TGTGCCAGGGGGGGACAGGGCTTATACGAGCAGTACTTC	CARGGQGLYEQYF
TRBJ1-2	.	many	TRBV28	TGTGCCAGCGTCACGGGGCGTTTCTATGGCTACACCTTC	CASVTGRFYGYTF
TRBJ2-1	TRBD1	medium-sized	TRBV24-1	TGTGCCACCAGTGATTTTGAGCGAGGGGGCGATGAGCAGTTCTTC	CATSDFERGGDEQFF
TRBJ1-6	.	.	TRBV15	TGTGCCACCAGCAGAGATCCGGGACGGACGAACTCACCCCTCCACTTT	CATSRDPGRTNSPLHF
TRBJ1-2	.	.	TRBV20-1	TGCAGTGCTATGGAAAGAACCTCCGGCTACACCTTC	CSAMERTSGYTF
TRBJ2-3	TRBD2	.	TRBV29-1	TGCAGCGTTGAATTCCTCGGGACTAGCGGGAGGACGCCCGGAGATACGCAGTATTTT	CSVEFLGTSGRTPGDTQYF
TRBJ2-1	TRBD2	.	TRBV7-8	TGTGCCAGCAGCTTTAGGGAGGGCATATATGAGCAGTTCTTC	CASSFREGIYEQFF
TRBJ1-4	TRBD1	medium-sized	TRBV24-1	TGTGCCACCAGTGACGCGACAGGGGAGGTTGAAAAACTGTTTTTT	CATSDATGEVEKLFF
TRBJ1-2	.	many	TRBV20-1	TGCAGTGCGGTTGATACAGGGATCTATGGCTACACCTTC	CSAVDTGIYGYTF
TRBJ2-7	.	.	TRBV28	TGTGCCAGCAGACCACAGGGAGCATACGAGCAGTACTTC	CASRPQGAYEQYF
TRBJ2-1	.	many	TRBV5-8	TGTGCCAGCAGCTTGGCTTCCATAATCCCCTACAATGAGCAGTTCTTC	CASSLASIIPYNEQFF
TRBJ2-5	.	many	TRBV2	TGTGCCAGCAGTTATGTCGAGACCCAGTACTTC	CASSYVETQYF
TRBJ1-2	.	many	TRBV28	TGTGCCAGCAGCTTAGGCAGGGGAGTTCGTTACGGCTACACCTTC	CASSLGRGVRYGYTF
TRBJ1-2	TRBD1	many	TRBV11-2	TGTGCCAGCAACTTAGGTTCCTGGACAGGGGAGGAGAATGGCTACACCTTC	CASNLGSWTGEENGYTF
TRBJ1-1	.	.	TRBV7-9	TGTGCCAGCTCCGTGGGTGGGGGTGACACTGAAGCTTTCTTT	CASSVGGGDTEAFF
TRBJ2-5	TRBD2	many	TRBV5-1	TGCGCCAGCAGCCGTACGACTAGCGGGAGCGGTGAGACCCAGTACTTC	CASSRTTSGSGETQYF
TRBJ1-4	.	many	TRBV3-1	TGTGCCAGCAGCCAAGGTTGGGGGGGGACAACTAATGAAAAACTGTTTTTT	CASSQGWGGTTNEKLFF
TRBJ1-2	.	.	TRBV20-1	TGCAGTGCTCGCCAGGGTCCCTATGTCTACACCTTC	CSARQGPYVYTF
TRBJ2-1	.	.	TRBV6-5	TGTGCCAGCAGTTACTCAAACCAGGCCCTTTGGGGGCTTGAGCAGTTCTTC	CASSYSNQALWGLEQFF
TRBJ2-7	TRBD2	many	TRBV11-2	TGTGCCAGCAGCTTAGCGGGAGGATCCTACGAGCAGTACTTC	CASSLAGGSYEQYF
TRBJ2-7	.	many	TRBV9	TGTGCCAGCAGCCCCGGCGAGCGGACCTACGAGCAGTACTTC	CASSPGERTYEQYF
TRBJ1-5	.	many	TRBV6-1	TGTGCCAGCAGTGAACGAGGGGCAACTTATAGCAATCGGCCCCAGCATTTT	CASSERGATYSNRPQHF
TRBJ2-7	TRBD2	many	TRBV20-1	TGCAGTGCCGAGCCGACTAGCGGAGCAGAATACGAGCAGTACTTC	CSAEPTSGAEYEQYF
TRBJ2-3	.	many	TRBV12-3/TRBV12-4	TGTGCCAGCAGTTTAAGGACTACGGCCACAGATACGCAGTATTTT	CASSLRTTATDTQYF
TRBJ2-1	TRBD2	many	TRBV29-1	TGCAGCGTTGAAGGGCTAGCGGGAGGTGGCTCCTACAATGAGCAGTTCTTC	CSVEGLAGGGSYNEQFF
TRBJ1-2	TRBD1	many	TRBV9	TGTGCCAGCAGCGCACAGGGGGCGTATGGCTACACCTTC	CASSAQGAYGYTF
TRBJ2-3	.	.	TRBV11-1	TGTGCCAGCAGATTAGGCTCTCGGGACATCCCAGCAGATACGGAGTATTTT	CASRLGSRDIPADTEYF
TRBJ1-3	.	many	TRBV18	TGTGCCAGCTCACCAGGACCCCCCTCTGGAAACACCATATATTTT	CASSPGPPSGNTIYF
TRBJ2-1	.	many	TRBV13	TGTGCCAGCAGCTTACCCCGAAAGAAAGATTACAATGAGCAGTTCTTC	CASSLPRKKDYNEQFF
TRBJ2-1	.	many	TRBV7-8	TGTGCCAGCAGCCAAAAATACAATGAGCAGTTCTTC	CASSQKYNEQFF
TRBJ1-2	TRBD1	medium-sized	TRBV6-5	TGTGCCAGCAGTTTCGACAGGGTACGGTATGGCTACACCTTC	CASSFDRVRYGYTF
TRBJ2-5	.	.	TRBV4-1	TGCGCCAGCAGCGAGGGACTGGGGATCGCGGAGACCCACTACTTC	CASSEGLGIAETHYF
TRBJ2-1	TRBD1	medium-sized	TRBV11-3	TGTGCCAGCAGCTTTACCGGGACAGGGTCGATGGGGCGAGGGCAGTTCTTC	CASSFTGTGSMGRGQFF
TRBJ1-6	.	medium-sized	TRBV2	TGTGCCAGCAGTGCTGTTGGGGGCCGGGGTAATTCACCCCTCCACTTT	CASSAVGGRGNSPLHF
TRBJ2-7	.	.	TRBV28	TGTGCCAGCAGCACATGTCTTTCCTACGAGCAGTACTTC	CASSTCLSYEQYF
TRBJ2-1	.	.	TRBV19	TGTGTCAGTAGTGCAGGACACCCGAGCAATGGGCAGTTCTTC	CVSSAGHPSNGQFF
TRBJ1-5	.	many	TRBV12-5	TGTGCTAGTGGTTTACCGGGAAGTGGGAGCAATCAGCCCCAGCATTTT	CASGLPGSGSNQPQHF
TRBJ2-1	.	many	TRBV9	TGTGCCAGCAGCGTAGGTAGCACACAGAGCTCCTACAATGAGCAGTTCTTC	CASSVGSTQSSYNEQFF
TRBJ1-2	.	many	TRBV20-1	TGCAGTCTTTTCGAGTATGGCTACACCTTC	CSLFEYGYTF
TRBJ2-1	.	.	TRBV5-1	TGCGCCAGCATCCCTGGGAATGAGCAGTTCTTC	CASIPGNEQFF
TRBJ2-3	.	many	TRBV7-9	TGTGCCAGCAGCAAAGGGAGGCTAGATACGCAGTATTTT	CASSKGRLDTQYF
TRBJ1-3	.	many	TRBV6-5	TGTGCCAGCAGTTACTCGAGCACAGGTCTCTCTGGAAACACCATATATTTT	CASSYSSTGLSGNTIYF
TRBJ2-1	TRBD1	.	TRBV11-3	TGTGCCATCAGCTTTACCGGGACAGGGTCGATGGGGCCAGGGCAGTTCTTC	CAISFTGTGSMGPGQFF
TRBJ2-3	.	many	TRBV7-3	TGTGCCAGCAGCTTATCCCCTAGTCTGAGGCCGGGCCAGGACACAGATACGCAGTATTTT	CASSLSPSLRPGQDTDTQYF
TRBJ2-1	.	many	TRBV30	TGTGCCTGGAAACAGGCTGTCGTTAGCAATGAGCAGTTCTTC	CAWKQAVVSNEQFF